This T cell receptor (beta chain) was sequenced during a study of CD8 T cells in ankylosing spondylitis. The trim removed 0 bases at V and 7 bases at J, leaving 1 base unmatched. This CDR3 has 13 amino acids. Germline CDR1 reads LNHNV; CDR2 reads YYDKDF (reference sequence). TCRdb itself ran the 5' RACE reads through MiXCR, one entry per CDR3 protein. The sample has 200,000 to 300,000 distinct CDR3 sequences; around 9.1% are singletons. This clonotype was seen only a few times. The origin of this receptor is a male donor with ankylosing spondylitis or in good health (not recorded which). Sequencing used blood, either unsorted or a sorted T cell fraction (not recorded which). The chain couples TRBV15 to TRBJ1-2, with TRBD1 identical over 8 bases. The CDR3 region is CATSRDRGLGYTF. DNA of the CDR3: TGTGCCACCAGCAGAGACAGGGGGCTTGGCTACACCTTC.